The present T cell receptor beta chain was sequenced within a study of cytomegalovirus exposure and HLA in healthy donors. Study summary: Most donors, approximately 82% of a few hundred genotyped, fell in the Caucasian-associated ancestry cluster.

The PCR used 60 Vbeta and 13 Jbeta primers. Profiled with immunoSEQ multiplex PCR; TCRdb holds only in-frame clones, not every one. The data show 40,000 to 55,000 clones, about two thirds seen once. Unmatched junction bases numbered 5, after V lost 4 bases and J lost 0 bases. There are 16 residues in the CDR3. Germline CDR1 is SGHTS and CDR2 is YDEGEE. V and J are TRBV5-8 and TRBJ1-1, with 11 bases that match TRBD1. The receptor was isolated from a man aged 60 to 69 in good health and CMV-seropositive. Sequencing was performed on PBMCs. CDR3 in amino acids: CASSPRTGGMNTEAFF. As DNA, the CDR3 is TGTGCCAGCAGCCCCCGGACAGGGGGCATGAACACTGAAGCTTTCTTT.